The sequence of this TCR beta chain was determined in a study of beta chain features in type 1 diabetes. This clone came up a few times. Sequencing targeted expressed TCRB transcripts, as all isolated RNA had been reverse transcribed. The protocol was immunoSEQ multiplex PCR, while the TCRdb copy is restricted to in-frame clones and leaves out a portion. The sample comprises under 300,000 clones, 27% of which are singletons, and 3% to 4% rests with the top ten. Germline V gives CDR1 GTSNPN, CDR2 SVGIG (reference sequence). CDR3 length: 14 residues. Trimming removed 6 bases at V and 8 bases at J, with 22 bases between.

The source material was central memory CD4+ T cells from blood. This clonotype originated in a man aged 30-40 years in good health. The V call is TRBV30, the J call TRBJ1-2, with TRBD1 as a possible D gene (5 bases). CDR3 sequence (DNA): TGTGCCTGTACCTCCGGGGCTAGGGCGGAGGGCTACACCTTC. Amino acids: CACTSGARAEGYTF. Supplemented by reference TRBV30 and TRBJ1-2, the full variable domain reads SQTIHQWPATLVQPVGSPLSLECTVEGTSNPNLYWYRQAAGRGLQLLFYSVGIGQISSEVPQNLSASRPQDRQFILSSKKLLLSDSGFYLCACTSGARAEGYTFGSGTRLTVV.